The next 28 T cell receptor beta chains were all read from a single sample in a study of shared clonotypes between healthy human individuals. Clones were sequenced by immunoSEQ multiplex PCR, and TCRdb holds only the in-frame ones, with some missing. The data show a few million clones, about 92% seen once. The sequenced material came from naive CD4+ T cells sorted from blood. Regarding subset: CD45RA+ positively selected. The receptors here all came from a man aged 18-30 years in good health.

The DNA of the CDR3 is TGCGCCAGCAGCTTGGGGATGACAGGGGCCAGCACAGATACGCAGTATTTT. It codes for CASSLGMTGASTDTQYF. The chain joins TRBV5-1 to TRBJ2-3; 8 nucleotides align to TRBD1. V lost 0 bases to trimming and J lost 0 bases; unmatched junction nucleotides: 6. Germline V lookup: CDR1 SGHRS, CDR2 YFSETQ. This CDR3 region has 17 residues.

As to this clone: Other DNA sequences within the sample encode an identical CDR3. The chain joins TRBV6-5 to TRBJ2-2, with a possible D match to TRBD2 (6 bases). Trimming shortened V by 6 bases and J by 2 bases, and 7 bases separated the two germline ends. Germline V gene lookup returns CDR1 MNHEY and CDR2 SVGAGI. The CDR3 runs to 13 residues. The CDR3 bases are TGTGCCAGCAGGGGGGGAAACACCGGGGAGCTGTTTTTT. Its protein is CASRGGNTGELFF.

The chain employs TRBV5-4 and TRBJ2-5; TRBD2 matches 8 bases. The V and J ends lost 0 bases and 1 base, in that order; junction bases with no gene match: 14. The germline V gene encodes CDR1 SGHNT and CDR2 YYREEE (reference sequence). CDR3 length: 19 amino acids. This CDR3 reads CASSLENGRASLGQETQYF. For the CDR3, the DNA is TGTGCCAGCAGCTTGGAGAACGGGAGGGCCTCCCTGGGCCAAGAGACCCAGTACTTC.

V is TRBV2 and J is TRBJ2-1; 9 positions match TRBD2. Germline CDR1 SNHLY, CDR2 FYNNEI. The trim removed 1 base at V and 0 bases at J, leaving 7 bases unmatched. The CDR3 length is 18 residues. This CDR3 reads CASSEGSGGPGSYNEQFF. The CDR3 coding sequence is TGTGCCAGCAGTGAAGGTAGCGGGGGCCCGGGCTCCTACAATGAGCAGTTCTTC.

The gene calls are TRBV11-2 and TRBJ2-6, with 11 positions matching TRBD1. The length of the CDR3 is 19 residues. Germline CDR1 is SGHAT and CDR2 is FQNNGV. The trim removed 4 bases at V and 4 bases at J, leaving 12 bases unmatched. In DNA, the CDR3 is TGTGCCAGCAGCTCATCGGACAGGGGGCGGGTGGAAGGGGCCAACGTCCTGACTTTC. It specifies CASSSSDRGRVEGANVLTF.

Regarding this clone: The sample carries other DNA sequences with the same CDR3. The gene calls are TRBV10-1 and TRBJ1-5; D not certain. There are 13 residues in the CDR3. Looked up from germline, CDR1 is WNHNN and CDR2 is SYGVQD (reference sequence). Trimming pared 0 bases from V and 4 bases from J, leaving 4 bases between. CDR3 sequence reads: CASSESTNQPQHF. In DNA form, the CDR3 reads TGCGCCAGCAGTGAGTCCACGAATCAGCCCCAGCATTTT.

This chain connects TRBV7-9 to TRBJ2-5; D is uncertain. Germline V gene data show CDR1 as SEHNR and CDR2 as FQNEAQ (reference sequence). The CDR3 sequence is 10 residues long. Trimming shortened V by 10 bases and J by 4 bases, and 7 bases separated the two germline ends. The CDR3 region is CATERETQYF. The DNA of the CDR3 is TGTGCCACAGAGAGAGAGACCCAGTACTTC. The full variable domain, completed using reference TRBV7-9 and TRBJ2-5, is DTGVSQNPRHKITKRGQNVTFRCDPISEHNRLYWYRQTLGQGPEFLTYFQNEAQLEKSRLLSDRFSAERPKGSFSTLEIQRTEQGDSAMYLCATERETQYFGPGTRLLVL.

The V and J genes are TRBV7-9 and TRBJ1-4, with D hard to call. CDR3 length: 14 amino acids. Trimming stripped 6 bases from V and 5 bases from J, with 13 bases between. Germline lookup yields CDR1 SEHNR and CDR2 FQNEAQ (reference sequence). The CDR3 spells CASRNRETNEKLFF. In DNA, the CDR3 is TGTGCCAGCAGGAACCGGGAGACAAATGAAAAACTGTTTTTT.

This sequence joins TRBV18 and TRBJ2-7; D is uncertain. CDR3 length: 14 residues. V lost 3 bases and J lost 2, with 11 bases in between. In germline, CDR1 is KGHSH, CDR2 LQKENI. DNA of the CDR3: TGTGCCAGCTCACCCCGGTCAGAGGCCTACGAGCAGTACTTC. Amino acids: CASSPRSEAYEQYF.

The chain joins TRBV6-1 to TRBJ2-7; weak D call: TRBD1 (5 bases). Germline assignment: CDR1 MNHNS and CDR2 SASEGT. The CDR3 length is 12 residues. V lost 7 bases to trimming and J lost 2 bases, with 9 bases between them. The chain's CDR3 is CASKQGTYEQYF. The CDR3, as DNA: TGTGCCAGCAAGCAGGGAACCTACGAGCAGTACTTC.

In this sample, this clone turned up once. The chain couples TRBV6-1 to TRBJ2-6; 7 bases agree with TRBD1. J was trimmed by 2 bases and V by 4 bases; bases with no gene match: 5. CDR3 length equals 16 residues. The germline gives CDR1 MNHNS, CDR2 SASEGT. The CDR3 nucleotides are TGTGCCAGCAGTGGAAGACAGGGCACTGGGGCCAACGTCCTGACTTTC. This translates into CASSGRQGTGANVLTF.

There are a few counts of this clone. V gene TRBV7-2 combines with J gene TRBJ1-4; TRBD1 aligns across 9 bases. Germline V gene lookup returns CDR1 SGHTA and CDR2 FQGNSA. Trimming removed 5 bases from V and 8 bases from J; junction bases left unmatched: 3. CDR3 length equals 13 residues. This CDR3 reads CASSPGQGEKLFF. CDR3 in DNA: TGTGCCAGCAGCCCGGGACAGGGAGAAAAACTGTTTTTT.

The chain joins TRBV6-6 to TRBJ1-2; D gene uncertain. CDR3 length: 16 amino acids. Germline V gene sequence: CDR1 MNHNY, CDR2 SVGAGI (reference sequence). The V end was cut by 6 bases, the J end by 0 bases, with 17 bases between. The CDR3 reads CASRTPPGGTNYGYTF. The CDR3 coding sequence is TGTGCCAGCAGGACGCCACCGGGCGGTACTAACTATGGCTACACCTTC.

The chain employs TRBV10-3 and TRBJ2-5; the D gene is possibly TRBD1 (5 bases). The CDR3 has 13 residues. V gave up 7 bases and J gave up 5 bases, with 14 bases separating them. Germline CDR1 reads ENHRY; CDR2 reads SYGVKD. CDR3 amino acids: CAITPDKVETQYF. The CDR3 region has the DNA TGTGCCATCACCCCGGACAAAGTGGAGACCCAGTACTTC.

This clone has just one count. V usage is TRBV6-6 and J usage is TRBJ2-1, with TRBD1 identical over 8 bases. The junction had 7 bases not matched to a gene; V was cut back by 7 bases and J by 2 bases. From germline, CDR1 is MNHNY and CDR2 SVGAGI (reference sequence). This CDR3 has 15 residues. This CDR3 reads CASNSGGAPYNEQFF. The CDR3 nucleotides read TGTGCCAGCAATTCAGGGGGCGCCCCCTACAATGAGCAGTTCTTC.

The CDR3 spells CASPRRTGELFF. CDR3 bases: TGTGCCAGCCCCCGGAGAACCGGGGAGCTGTTTTTT. The chain couples TRBV2 to TRBJ2-2; D is uncertain. CDR1 and CDR2 from the germline V gene are SNHLY and FYNNEI. Between the trimmed V and J ends, which lost 8 bases and 5 bases, there was a span of 9 bases. This CDR3 is 12 amino acids long.

On this clone: Other nucleotide sequences from this sample produce the same CDR3. This chain connects TRBV4-1 to TRBJ2-5; D ambiguous. This CDR3 spans 13 amino acids. V was shortened by 4 bases and J by 2 bases, with 8 bases between the two germline ends. Germline lookup yields CDR1 MGHRA and CDR2 YSYEKL. The CDR3 reads CASSLGTQETQYF. In nucleotides, the CDR3 is TGCGCCAGCAGCCTTGGCACTCAAGAGACCCAGTACTTC.

On this clone itself: This CDR3 is also generated by other DNA sequences in the sample. The chain's CDR3 is CASSYQRGAYEQYF. The CDR3 coding sequence is TGTGCCAGCAGTTACCAGCGGGGGGCCTACGAGCAGTACTTC. The chain has TRBV6-5 and TRBJ2-7, with 9 bases aligning to TRBD2. Trimming removed 2 bases from V and 2 bases from J; junction bases left unmatched: 1. The CDR3 has 14 amino acids. CDR1 and CDR2 (germline): MNHEY, SVGAGI.

The J gene is TRBJ2-7, the V gene TRBV5-1, with D maybe TRBD2 (6 bases). Germline V gives CDR1 SGHRS, CDR2 YFSETQ. This CDR3 comprises 14 residues. V lost 4 bases to trimming and J lost 4 bases, with 15 bases between them. The CDR3: CASSPGGGIYEQYF. CDR3 DNA: TGCGCCAGCAGCCCCGGAGGAGGGATTTACGAGCAGTACTTC.

The gene calls are TRBV6-5 and TRBJ1-1; D is unresolved. Germline V CDR1 and CDR2: MNHEY, SVGAGI. Trimming took 5 bases from V and 4 from J, leaving 14 bases between them. This CDR3 comprises 14 residues. The DNA for the CDR3 is TGTGCCAGCAGTCCGGACTTTTTTACCACTGAAGCTTTCTTT. It encodes CASSPDFFTTEAFF.

The chain carries TRBV10-2 and TRBJ2-7; 8 bases align to TRBD1. The CDR3 length is 13 residues. Germline values: CDR1 WSHSY, CDR2 SAAADI. The trim removed 6 bases at V and 2 bases at J, leaving 3 bases unmatched. This CDR3 reads CASSGTGAYEQYF. The CDR3 DNA sequence: TGCGCCAGCAGCGGGACAGGAGCCTACGAGCAGTACTTC.

The chain links TRBV7-8 to TRBJ2-3; possibly TRBD1 or TRBD2 for D (6 bases each). The CDR3 loop spans 15 amino acids. Looked up from germline, CDR1 is SGHVS and CDR2 is FQNEAQ. Trimming left V 3 bases short and J 3 bases short, with 13 bases between. In nucleotides, the CDR3 is TGTGCCAGCAGCTTCATTGGGGGGCAGACAGATACGCAGTATTTT. Its translation: CASSFIGGQTDTQYF.

J is TRBJ2-2 and V is TRBV10-1; D remains ambiguous. Germline V lookup: CDR1 WNHNN, CDR2 SYGVQD (reference sequence). Trimming took 6 bases from V and 2 from J, leaving 10 bases between them. The CDR3 is 14 residues long. The CDR3 DNA follows: TGCGCCAGCAGCGAGACTCGAAACACCGGGGAGCTGTTTTTT. It codes for CASSETRNTGELFF.

This chain links TRBV6-1 with TRBJ1-1, with D tentatively TRBD1 (5 bases). Germline V gene lookup returns CDR1 MNHNS and CDR2 SASEGT. CDR3 length: 15 residues. Trimming pared 8 bases from V and 2 bases from J, leaving 18 bases between. The DNA for the CDR3 is TGTGCCAGCGATCGGGGCCCCAAGCTTAACACTGAAGCTTTCTTT. It codes for CASDRGPKLNTEAFF.

The chain couples TRBV28 to TRBJ2-7, with D possibly matching TRBD1 (6 bases). V was clipped by 10 bases and J by 2 bases, with 21 bases between them. In germline, CDR1 is MDHEN, CDR2 SYDVKM. CDR3 size: 15 residues. This CDR3 reads CATTPRGPGAYEQYF. The CDR3 DNA follows: TGTGCCACCACCCCCAGGGGCCCCGGGGCCTACGAGCAGTACTTC.

To note about this clone: Other nucleotide sequences in the sample specify the same CDR3. The J gene is TRBJ1-2, the V gene TRBV6-1; weak D call: TRBD1 (5 bases). Trimming shortened V by 2 bases and J by 11 bases, and 12 bases separated the two germline ends. This CDR3 is 12 amino acids long. Germline V gene sequence: CDR1 MNHNS, CDR2 SASEGT. In DNA form, the CDR3 reads TGTGCCAGCAGTGAACTTGGGAGGGGATACACCTTC. Translated, it gives CASSELGRGYTF.

This clone appeared a single time. DNA of the CDR3: TGTGCCAGCAGCGCAGACAGGCAGTCCCGAGGCTACACCTTC. This codes for CASSADRQSRGYTF. The rearrangement joins TRBV7-9 to TRBJ1-2, with D perhaps matching TRBD1 (6 bases). V lost 5 bases, J lost 8 bases, and 18 bases lay in between. CDR3 size: 14 residues. Germline assignment: CDR1 SEHNR and CDR2 FQNEAQ (reference sequence).

V and J are TRBV5-3 and TRBJ2-7, with unresolved D. TRBV5-3 is marked as an open reading frame, function uncertain. The CDR3 length is 11 residues. V was clipped by 3 bases and J by 2 bases, with 3 bases between them. CDR3: CARSCTYEQYF. The DNA for the CDR3 is TGTGCCAGAAGCTGTACCTACGAGCAGTACTTC.